This TCR beta chain emerged from a study of cytomegalovirus exposure and HLA in healthy donors. Looking at the study overall: Caucasian-associated ancestry cluster membership applied to less than 85% of around 400 genotyped donors.

Study-level results: Another analysis was done later, and it associated 16,951 TCR beta sequences with HLA alleles at 0.05 false discovery rate. In a later analysis, the majority of CMV-associated beta chains seemingly showed HLA restriction. The majority of TCR sequences were rare, yet some public TCRs appeared in many donors.

Researchers ran the PCR with 60 Vbeta and 13 Jbeta primers. Data came from immunoSEQ multiplex PCR; TCRdb stores just in-frame clones and leaves some out. The sample has 150,000 or so clones, approximately 80% seen once. The CDR3 consists of 13 residues. Deletions cut 0 bases from V and 0 bases from J, with 2 bases between. In germline, CDR1 is SGDLS, CDR2 YYNGEE. Concerning this clone: Its target is unknown.

The sequence came from a male donor in good health and CMV-seropositive. Sequenced: PBMCs. The chain recombines TRBV9 with TRBJ2-3; D is uncertain. CDR3 DNA sequence: TGTGCCAGCAGCGTAGTAAGCACAGATACGCAGTATTTT. Its protein is CASSVVSTDTQYF. The full variable domain, in which reference TRBV9 and TRBJ2-3 provide the parts outside the CDR3, is DSGVTQTPKHLITATGQRVTLRCSPRSGDLSVYWYQQSLDQGLQFLIQYYNGEERAKGNILERFSAQQFPDLHSELNLSSLELGDSALYFCASSVVSTDTQYFGPGTRLTVL.